In this sample, the clone carrying this T cell receptor (beta chain) turned up once. CDR3 length: 17 amino acids. Looked up from germline, CDR1 is SGHNT and CDR2 is YYREEE (reference sequence). V lost 0 bases and J lost 4, with 17 bases in between. Original processing notes: As immunoSEQ supplied junction-only sequences (without quality scores), filtering differed. The method was immunoSEQ multiplex PCR; TCRdb's version includes in-frame clones alone and lacks a portion of them. D and trimming were read from the DNA, whereas the V and J calls and clone size are those reported in that table. The table has some 1,600,000 clones, 98% seen once. This record comes from a study of shared clonotypes between healthy human individuals. In the study overall: Sampling drew on donors who were a couple of women and a few men aged 18 to 49. There were three CD4 naive, three CD4 memory, two CD8 naive and one CD8 memory plates per donor.

CD4+ cells were split into CD45RA+ naive and CD45RA-negative memory subsets. The chain links TRBV5-4 to TRBJ1-3, with D unclear. The material sequenced was naive CD4+ T cells sorted from blood. Subset reported: CD45RA+ positively selected. The TCR originated in a man aged 25-45 years in good health. The CDR3 DNA is TGTGCCAGCAGCTTGGCTTACGGCGGTTCGCGGGGAAACACCATATATTTT. It codes for CASSLAYGGSRGNTIYF.